Listed below are T cell receptor beta chains from one sample, sequenced in a study of blood T cell repertoires in COVID-19. The protocol was immunoSEQ multiplex PCR, while the TCRdb copy is restricted to in-frame clones and leaves out a portion. Here the sample spans 95,000 to 150,000 clones, about four fifths being singletons. Material for sequencing was peripheral blood. The source is a man in his 60s with active or convalescent COVID-19. CDR3s include the opening cysteine and the closing phenylalanine or tryptophan. Clone size is not always given. Where it is, it says once, few, many or a class for expanded clones.

15,.,TRBV27,TRBJ1-6,CASSFEGQANSPLHF
12,.,TRBV27,TRBJ2-4,CASQIAKNIQYF
15,.,TRBV28,TRBJ2-2,CASSIGTGEAGELFF
17,.,TRBV5-5,TRBJ2-3,CASSGVGTGPSTDTQYF
13,.,TRBV7-3,TRBJ1-1,CASSLDRNTEAFF
15,.,TRBV7-2,TRBJ2-5,CASGPSGARQETQYF
14,.,TRBV7-8,TRBJ2-7,CASRRQHSSYEQYF
11,once,TRBV20-1,TRBJ1-5,CSASFRRVQHF
16,.,TRBV5-1,TRBJ2-7,CASSLERGQGTYEQYF
14,.,TRBV18,TRBJ2-1,CASSPTRAKDEQFF
14,once,TRBV10-3,TRBJ2-7,CATTLREGLYEQYF
15,.,TRBV15,TRBJ2-2,CATSPRTGSTGELFF
16,.,TRBV2,TRBJ1-5,CASCGGMKYGNQPQHF
14,.,TRBV4-2,TRBJ2-7,CASSQAVTTYEQYF
17,.,TRBV19,TRBJ1-1,CASSITSNQPGGPEAFF